The 3 T cell receptor beta chains below come from one sample, sequenced in a study of blood T cell repertoires in COVID-19. Assay used: immunoSEQ multiplex PCR; TCRdb lists only in-frame clones, some missing. The top ten hold over 10% of the sample, which has around 86,000 clones, around 85% seen once. Sequencing was carried out using peripheral blood. These receptors were collected from a human donor in a cohort sampled during active COVID-19.

This clone was seen only a few times. The V and J genes are TRBV12-3 or TRBV12-4 and TRBJ2-3, with a weak D call TRBD2 (6 bases). With 1 base removed from V and 11 bases from J, the gap between germline ends came to 13 bases. The length of the CDR3 is 13 residues. This CDR3 reads CASSLGGDLQQYF. The CDR3 nucleotides are TGTGCCAGCAGTTTAGGCGGGGATTTGCAGCAGTATTTT.

The chain recombines TRBV7-8 with TRBJ1-6; 8 bases fit TRBD1. Unmatched junction bases numbered 6, after V lost 1 base and J lost 7 bases. Per germline, CDR1 SGHVS and CDR2 FQNEAQ. The length of the CDR3 is 16 residues. This CDR3 is CASSLGQGLRNSPLHF. The CDR3 DNA sequence: TGTGCCAGCAGCTTAGGACAGGGGTTGCGAAATTCACCCCTCCACTTT.

This chain connects TRBV10-3 to TRBJ1-1; D perhaps matches TRBD1 (5 bases). CDR1 and CDR2 from the germline V gene are ENHRY and SYGVKD. CDR3 size: 14 residues. The V and J ends lost 5 bases and 3 bases respectively, with 13 bases between them. CDR3 sequence reads: CAISRGTGDTEAFF. In nucleotides, the CDR3 is TGTGCCATCAGTAGAGGGACGGGGGACACTGAAGCTTTCTTT.